This T cell receptor (beta chain) was captured in a study of regulatory T cells in long-lasting Graves disease. Libraries of TCR beta came from iRepertoire HTBI primers plus Arm-PCR of CDR3 regions. Original data processing: Among the samples, roughly 61 TRBV and 14 to 15 TRBJ segments were identified. TCRdb ran MiXCR on the multiplex PCR reads and lists one entry per CDR3 protein. TCRdb, rather than the study authors, made the V and J calls. The repertoire includes roughly 400,000 distinct CDR3 sequences, 15% to 20% of them detected once, and 20% to 25% sits in the top ten. This clonotype was seen many times. Time point noted: newly diagnosed GD, antithyroid drugs for less than 3 months. RNA extracted from PBMCs served as the sequencing template. The sample also formed part of further work on T cells in Graves' hyperthyroidism and ophthalmopathy. That study adds: Prediction of ophthalmopathy progression came a median 6.5 months pre-onset.

This specimen was peripheral blood mononuclear cells (PBMCs), taken at new diagnosis, from a patient treated with antithyroid drugs. The clonotype was recovered from a woman in her late teens or twenties with Graves disease.

The CDR3 DNA follows: TGTGCCAGCAGTAGCAGGGGGCGTGGACCAGAATATGGCTACACCTTC. Translated: CASSSRGRGPEYGYTF. The gene calls are TRBV27 and TRBJ1-2; 8 bases are a match to TRBD1. V shed 5 bases and J 5 bases; nucleotides not matched to a gene: 13. CDR1 and CDR2 (germline): MNHEY, SMNVEV (reference sequence). The CDR3 runs 16 residues.